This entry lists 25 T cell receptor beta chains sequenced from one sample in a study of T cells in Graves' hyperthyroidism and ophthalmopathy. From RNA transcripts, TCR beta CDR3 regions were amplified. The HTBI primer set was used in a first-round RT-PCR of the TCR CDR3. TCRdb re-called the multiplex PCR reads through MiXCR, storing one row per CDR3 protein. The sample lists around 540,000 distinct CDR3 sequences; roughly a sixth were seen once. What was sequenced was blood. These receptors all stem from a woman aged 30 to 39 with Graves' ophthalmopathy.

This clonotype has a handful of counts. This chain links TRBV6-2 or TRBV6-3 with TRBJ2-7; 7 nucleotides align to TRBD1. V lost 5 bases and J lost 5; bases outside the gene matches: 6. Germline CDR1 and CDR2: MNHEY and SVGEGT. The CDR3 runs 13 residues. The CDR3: CASSLDRLNEQYF. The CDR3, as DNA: TGTGCCAGCAGTCTGGACAGGCTTAACGAGCAGTACTTC.

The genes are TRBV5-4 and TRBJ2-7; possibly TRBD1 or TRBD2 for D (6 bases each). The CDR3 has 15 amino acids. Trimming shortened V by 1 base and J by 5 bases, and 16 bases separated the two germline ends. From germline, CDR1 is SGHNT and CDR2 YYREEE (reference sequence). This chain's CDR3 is CASSLPGGGGHEQYF. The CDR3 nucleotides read TGTGCCAGCAGCTTGCCTGGCGGAGGGGGGCACGAGCAGTACTTC.

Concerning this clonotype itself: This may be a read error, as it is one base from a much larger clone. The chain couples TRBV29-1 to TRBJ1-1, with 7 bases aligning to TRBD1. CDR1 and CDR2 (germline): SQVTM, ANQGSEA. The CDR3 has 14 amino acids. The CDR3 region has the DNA TGCAGCATTGACAATAACAGGGGGAACACTGAAGCTTTCTTT. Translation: CSIDNNRGNTEAFF.

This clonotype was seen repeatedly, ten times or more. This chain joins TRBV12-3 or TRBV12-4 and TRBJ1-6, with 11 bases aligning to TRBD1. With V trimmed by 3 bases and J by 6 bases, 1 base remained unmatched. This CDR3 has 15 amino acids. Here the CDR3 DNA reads TGTGCCAGCAGTTTTGGGACAGGGGGTAATTCACCCCTCCACTTT. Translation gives CASSFGTGGNSPLHF.

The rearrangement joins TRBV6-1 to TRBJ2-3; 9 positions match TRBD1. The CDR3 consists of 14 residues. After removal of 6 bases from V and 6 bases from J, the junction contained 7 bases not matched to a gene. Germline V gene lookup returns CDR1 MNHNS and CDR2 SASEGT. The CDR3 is CASRRTGVADTQYF. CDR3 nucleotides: TGTGCCAGCAGGAGGACAGGGGTTGCCGATACGCAGTATTTT.

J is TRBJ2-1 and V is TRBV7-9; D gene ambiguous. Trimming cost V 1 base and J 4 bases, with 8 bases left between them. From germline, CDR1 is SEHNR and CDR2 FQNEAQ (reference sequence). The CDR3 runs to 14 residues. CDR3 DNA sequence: TGTGCCAGCAGCTTAGACTTCTTTTACAATGAGCAGTTCTTC. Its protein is CASSLDFFYNEQFF.

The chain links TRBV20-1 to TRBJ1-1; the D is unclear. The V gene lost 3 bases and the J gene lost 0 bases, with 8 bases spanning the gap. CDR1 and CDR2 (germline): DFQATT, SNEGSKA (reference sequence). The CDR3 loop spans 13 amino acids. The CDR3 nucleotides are TGCAGTGCTAGGCGGGCGATGAACACTGAAGCTTTCTTT. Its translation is CSARRAMNTEAFF.

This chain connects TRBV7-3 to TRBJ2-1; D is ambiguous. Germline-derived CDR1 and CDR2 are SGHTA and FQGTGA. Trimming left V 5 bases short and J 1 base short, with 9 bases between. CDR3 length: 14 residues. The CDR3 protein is CASSLSNSYNEQFF. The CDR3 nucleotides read TGTGCCAGCAGCCTAAGTAATTCCTACAATGAGCAGTTCTTC.

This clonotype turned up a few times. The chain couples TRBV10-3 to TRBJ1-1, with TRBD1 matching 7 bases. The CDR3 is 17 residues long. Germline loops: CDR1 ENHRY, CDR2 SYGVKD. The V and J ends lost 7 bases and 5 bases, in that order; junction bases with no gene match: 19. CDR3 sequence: CAINEGGQFRVRTEAFF. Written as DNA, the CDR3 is TGTGCCATCAACGAGGGGGGACAGTTTCGGGTGAGGACTGAAGCTTTCTTT.

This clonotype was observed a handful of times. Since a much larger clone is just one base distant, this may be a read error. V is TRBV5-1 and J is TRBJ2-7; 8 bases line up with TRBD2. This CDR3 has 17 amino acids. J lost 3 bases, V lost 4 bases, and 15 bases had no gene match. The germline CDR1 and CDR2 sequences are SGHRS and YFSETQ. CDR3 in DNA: TGCGCCAGCAGCCAGAACGCGGGGGGAGTAAAACGCTACGAGCAGTACTTC. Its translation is CASSQNAGGVKRYEQYF.

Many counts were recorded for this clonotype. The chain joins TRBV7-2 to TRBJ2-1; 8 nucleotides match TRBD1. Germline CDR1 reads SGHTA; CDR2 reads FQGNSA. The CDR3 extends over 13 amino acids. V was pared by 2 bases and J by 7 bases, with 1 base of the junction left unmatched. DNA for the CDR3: TGTGCCAGCAGCTTACACAGGGGGAATGAGCAGTTCTTC. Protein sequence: CASSLHRGNEQFF.

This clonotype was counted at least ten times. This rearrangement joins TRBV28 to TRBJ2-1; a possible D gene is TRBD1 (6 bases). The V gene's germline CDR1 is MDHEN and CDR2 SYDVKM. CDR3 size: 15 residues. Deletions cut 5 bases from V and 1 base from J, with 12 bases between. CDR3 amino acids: CASSHGDTSYNEQFF. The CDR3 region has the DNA TGTGCCAGCAGTCATGGGGACACTTCCTACAATGAGCAGTTCTTC.

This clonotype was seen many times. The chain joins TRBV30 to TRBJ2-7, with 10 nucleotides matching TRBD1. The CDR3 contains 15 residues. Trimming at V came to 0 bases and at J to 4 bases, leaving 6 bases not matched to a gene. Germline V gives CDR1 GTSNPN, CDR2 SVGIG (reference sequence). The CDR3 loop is CAWSVTGQGSYEQYF. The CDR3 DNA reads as TGTGCCTGGAGTGTAACGGGACAGGGGTCGTACGAGCAGTACTTC.

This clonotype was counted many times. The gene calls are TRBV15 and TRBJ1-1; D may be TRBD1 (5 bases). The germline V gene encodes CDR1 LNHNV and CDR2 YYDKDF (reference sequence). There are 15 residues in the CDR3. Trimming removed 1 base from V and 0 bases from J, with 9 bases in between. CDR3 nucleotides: TGTGCCACCAGCAGAGGGGGCGGCATGAACACTGAAGCTTTCTTT. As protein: CATSRGGGMNTEAFF.

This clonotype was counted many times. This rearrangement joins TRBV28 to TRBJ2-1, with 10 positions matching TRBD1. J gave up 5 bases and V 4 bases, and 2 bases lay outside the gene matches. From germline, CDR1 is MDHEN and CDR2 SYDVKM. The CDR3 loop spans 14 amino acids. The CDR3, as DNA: TGTGCCAGCAGTTCCGGACAGGGGGACAATGAGCAGTTCTTC. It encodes CASSSGQGDNEQFF.

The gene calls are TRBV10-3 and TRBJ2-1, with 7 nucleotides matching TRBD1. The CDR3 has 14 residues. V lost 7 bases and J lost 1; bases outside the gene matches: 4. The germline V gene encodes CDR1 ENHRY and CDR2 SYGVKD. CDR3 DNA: TGTGCCATCAATCCGGGACAGTCCTACAATGAGCAGTTCTTC. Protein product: CAINPGQSYNEQFF.

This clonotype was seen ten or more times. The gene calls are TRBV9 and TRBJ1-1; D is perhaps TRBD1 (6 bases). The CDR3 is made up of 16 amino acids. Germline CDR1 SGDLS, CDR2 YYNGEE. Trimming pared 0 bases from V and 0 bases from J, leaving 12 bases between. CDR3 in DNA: TGTGCCAGCAGCGTAGACACAGGGAGTTTGAACACTGAAGCTTTCTTT. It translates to CASSVDTGSLNTEAFF.

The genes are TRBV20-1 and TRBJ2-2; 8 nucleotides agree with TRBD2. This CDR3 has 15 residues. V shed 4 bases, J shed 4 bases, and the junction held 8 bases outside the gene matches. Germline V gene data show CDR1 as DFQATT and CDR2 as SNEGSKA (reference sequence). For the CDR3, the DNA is TGCAGTGCTATTAAAAAGACTAGCGTCACCGGGGAGCTGTTTTTT. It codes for CSAIKKTSVTGELFF.

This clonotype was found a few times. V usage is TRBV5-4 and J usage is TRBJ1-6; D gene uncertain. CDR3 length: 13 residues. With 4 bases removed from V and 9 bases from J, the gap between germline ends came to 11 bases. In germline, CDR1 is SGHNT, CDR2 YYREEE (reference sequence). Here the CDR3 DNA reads TGTGCCAGCAGCCCGGGCCAAACTTCACCCCTCCACTTT. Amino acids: CASSPGQTSPLHF.

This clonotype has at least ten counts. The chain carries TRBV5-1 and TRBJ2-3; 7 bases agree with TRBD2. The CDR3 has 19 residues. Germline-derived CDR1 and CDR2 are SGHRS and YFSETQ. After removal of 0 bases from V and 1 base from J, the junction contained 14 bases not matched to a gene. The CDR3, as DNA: TGCGCCAGCAGCTTGGGGAGAATAACGGGAGGTTTTGGCACAGATACGCAGTATTTT. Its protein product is CASSLGRITGGFGTDTQYF.

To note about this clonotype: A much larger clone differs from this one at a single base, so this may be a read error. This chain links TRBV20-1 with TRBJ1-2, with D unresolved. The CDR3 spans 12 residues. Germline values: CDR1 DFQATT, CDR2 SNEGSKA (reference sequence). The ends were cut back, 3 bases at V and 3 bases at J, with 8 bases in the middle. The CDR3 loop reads CSASQAYYGYTF. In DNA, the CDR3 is TGCAGTGCTAGTCAGGCGTACTATGGCTACACCTTC.

In DNA, the CDR3 is TGCGCCAGCAGCTGGAGGACTAGCGGGAGTTCACATGAGCAGTTCTTC. It translates to CASSWRTSGSSHEQFF. The chain recombines TRBV5-1 with TRBJ2-1; 13 bases line up with TRBD2. The germline gives CDR1 SGHRS, CDR2 YFSETQ. The CDR3 consists of 16 residues. Germline trimming cut 3 bases from V and 8 bases from J; bases unmatched to any gene: 8.

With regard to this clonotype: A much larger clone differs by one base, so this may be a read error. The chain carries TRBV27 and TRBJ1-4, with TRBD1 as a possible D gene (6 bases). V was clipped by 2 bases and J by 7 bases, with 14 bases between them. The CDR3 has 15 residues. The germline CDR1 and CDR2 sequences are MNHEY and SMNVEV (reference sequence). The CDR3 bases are TGTGCCAGCAGTTTACTGGAACAGGGTCGTGAAAAACTGTTTTTT. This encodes CASSLLEQGREKLFF.

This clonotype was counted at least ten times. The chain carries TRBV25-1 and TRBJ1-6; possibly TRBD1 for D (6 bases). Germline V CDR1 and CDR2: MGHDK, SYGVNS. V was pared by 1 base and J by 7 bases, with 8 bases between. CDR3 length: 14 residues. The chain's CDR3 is CASSESGGNSPLHF. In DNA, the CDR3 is TGTGCCAGCAGTGAATCGGGGGGCAATTCACCCCTCCACTTT. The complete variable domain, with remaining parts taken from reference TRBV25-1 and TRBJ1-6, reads EADIYQTPRYLVIGTGKKITLECSQTMGHDKMYWYQQDPGMELHLIHYSYGVNSTEKGDLSSESTVSRIRTEHFPLTLESARPSHTSQYLCASSESGGNSPLHFGNGTRLTVT.

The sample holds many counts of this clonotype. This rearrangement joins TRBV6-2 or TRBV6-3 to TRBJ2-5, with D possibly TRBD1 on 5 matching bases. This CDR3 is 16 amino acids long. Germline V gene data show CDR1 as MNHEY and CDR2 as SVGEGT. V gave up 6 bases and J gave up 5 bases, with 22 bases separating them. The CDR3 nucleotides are TGTGCCAGCAGCCCCGTGCGTCGGCAGGGTCGGGAGACCCAGTACTTC. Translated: CASSPVRRQGRETQYF.